This T cell receptor (beta chain) was observed in a study of tumor and adjacent non-tumor tissue in lung cancer. Study information: On average, productive TCRbeta reads reached about 4.17 million per sample.

General study findings and limits: TCR diversity was significantly greater in tumor than normal lung tissue. In normal lung, the top 100 clones were significantly more dominant than in tumor.

TCRbeta libraries were built with three rounds of nested PCR, modified from ARM-PCR. TCRdb recomputed calls from the multiplex PCR reads with MiXCR, one row per CDR3 protein. This sample has about 75,000 distinct CDR3 sequences, with roughly 80% found just once. RNA was extracted from bulk tissue without any cell sorting. Germline loops: CDR1 LNHNV, CDR2 YYDKDF (reference sequence). Unmatched junction bases numbered 8, after V lost 0 bases and J lost 9 bases. The length of the CDR3 is 16 residues. Turning to this clonotype: Its antigen remains unknown.

The origin of this receptor is a woman aged 45-65 years with non-small cell lung cancer. This chain uses TRBV15 with TRBJ2-2; TRBD2 matches 9 bases. Sequenced material: lung tumor tissue. The chain's CDR3 is CATSREAGGLTWELFF. The CDR3, as DNA: TGTGCCACCAGCAGAGAAGCGGGAGGTCTTACCTGGGAGCTGTTTTTT.